This record concerns one T cell receptor beta chain sequence. Its target is unknown. Time point meaning: cycle 4 day 1 (C4D1), after 5 to 7 weeks of nivolumab. Every patient relapsed after autologous stem cell transplantation, and brentuximab vedotin exposure varied. Thawed PBMCs yielded CD4+ T cells through magnetic negative selection. The repertoire was sequenced with immunoSEQ multiplex PCR; TCRdb's copy has only in-frame clones and lacks some. The table shows 15,000 to 20,000 clones, with less than 90% occurring only once. Trimming took off 2 bases at V and 3 bases at J, with 13 bases between the two ends. The CDR3 has 14 residues. Looked up from germline, CDR1 is GTSNPN and CDR2 is SVGIG (reference sequence). The record originates from a study of PD-1 blockade in classical Hodgkin lymphoma. Whole-study results and caveats: Prior to therapy, complete responders displayed diversity much like that of newly diagnosed patients. When nivolumab was started under 1 year after ASCT, patients were excluded. By C4D1, diversity of CD4+ TCRs had risen significantly, whereas that of CD8+ TCRs had not.

The TCR sequence derives from a human donor with classical Hodgkin lymphoma. Sample: CD4+ T cells from blood, taken before the fourth cycle of nivolumab. The chain combines TRBV30 with TRBJ1-1; perhaps TRBD1 as D (5 bases). The CDR3 sequence: CAWSKGTVDTEAFF. CDR3 DNA: TGTGCCTGGAGTAAGGGGACGGTGGACACTGAAGCTTTCTTT.